Listed below are T cell receptor beta chains from one sample, sequenced in a study of T cell responses to AZD1222 COVID-19 vaccine. Profiled with immunoSEQ multiplex PCR; TCRdb holds only in-frame clones, not every one. Of approximately 130,000 clones listed, around 89% are singletons. This specimen was peripheral blood, taken 28 days after the second AZD1222 dose. These receptors were collected from an adult who received the AZD1222 COVID-19 vaccine. Each CDR3 is given with its conserved first and last residue. Each record gives: V gene, D gene, clone size, J gene, CDR3 protein, CDR3 DNA. A D gene is named only where the DNA matches it firmly. Clone size, where shown, is once, few, many, or a class for clones that have expanded.

v_call: TRBV7-2
d_call: TRBD2
clone_size: -
j_call: TRBJ2-5
cdr3_aa: CASSLDSGGGVETQYF
cdr3_nt: TGTGCCAGCAGCTTAGACAGCGGGGGGGGCGTGGAGACCCAGTACTTC

v_call: TRBV11-2
d_call: -
clone_size: -
j_call: TRBJ1-1
cdr3_aa: CASSLLTDMNTEAFF
cdr3_nt: TGTGCCAGCAGCTTATTGACAGATATGAACACTGAAGCTTTCTTT

v_call: TRBV4-1
d_call: -
clone_size: few
j_call: TRBJ2-7
cdr3_aa: CASSQSVGGTSYEQYF
cdr3_nt: TGCGCCAGCAGCCAGTCCGTAGGGGGGACCTCCTACGAGCAGTACTTC

v_call: TRBV18
d_call: -
clone_size: once
j_call: TRBJ1-4
cdr3_aa: CASSDSGGTNEKLFF
cdr3_nt: TGTGCCAGCTCGGATTCCGGGGGGACTAATGAAAAACTGTTTTTT

v_call: TRBV6-5
d_call: -
clone_size: -
j_call: TRBJ2-5
cdr3_aa: CASSYEGGGETQYF
cdr3_nt: TGTGCCAGCAGTTACGAAGGGGGAGGGGAGACCCAGTACTTC

v_call: TRBV12-3/TRBV12-4
d_call: TRBD1
clone_size: -
j_call: TRBJ1-1
cdr3_aa: CASSRTGDTEAFF
cdr3_nt: TGTGCCAGCAGCCGGACAGGGGACACTGAAGCTTTCTTT

v_call: TRBV15
d_call: -
clone_size: few
j_call: TRBJ1-1
cdr3_aa: CATSRDGGWPEAFF
cdr3_nt: TGTGCCACCAGCAGAGATGGAGGGTGGCCTGAAGCTTTCTTT

v_call: TRBV4-3
d_call: TRBD2
clone_size: -
j_call: TRBJ2-5
cdr3_aa: CASSQGRGLAGRKETQYF
cdr3_nt: TGCGCCAGCAGCCAAGGTCGGGGACTAGCGGGGCGAAAAGAGACCCAGTACTTC

v_call: TRBV5-6
d_call: -
clone_size: -
j_call: TRBJ1-3
cdr3_aa: CASSKDPTVNTIYF
cdr3_nt: TGTGCCAGCAGCAAGGACCCAACGGTTAACACCATATATTTT

v_call: TRBV28
d_call: -
clone_size: once
j_call: TRBJ2-2
cdr3_aa: CASFGGTVTGELFF
cdr3_nt: TGTGCCAGCTTTGGGGGGACAGTCACCGGGGAGCTGTTTTTT

v_call: TRBV30
d_call: -
clone_size: -
j_call: TRBJ2-7
cdr3_aa: CAQEDGYEQYF
cdr3_nt: TGTGCCCAAGAGGACGGCTACGAGCAGTACTTC

v_call: TRBV10-3
d_call: TRBD1
clone_size: -
j_call: TRBJ1-5
cdr3_aa: CAISESRDRTLNQPQHF
cdr3_nt: TGTGCCATCAGTGAGTCAAGGGACAGGACTTTAAATCAGCCCCAGCATTTT

v_call: TRBV7-9
d_call: TRBD2
clone_size: -
j_call: TRBJ2-1
cdr3_aa: CASSRAGGPMNEQFF
cdr3_nt: TGTGCCAGCAGCCGAGCGGGAGGGCCGATGAATGAGCAGTTCTTC

v_call: TRBV30
d_call: -
clone_size: -
j_call: TRBJ1-3
cdr3_aa: CAWSHRSGNTIYF
cdr3_nt: TGTGCCTGGAGTCACAGATCTGGAAACACCATATATTTT

v_call: TRBV5-1
d_call: TRBD2
clone_size: -
j_call: TRBJ2-1
cdr3_aa: CASIPGTGGNEQFF
cdr3_nt: TGCGCCAGCATCCCCGGGACGGGGGGGAATGAGCAGTTCTTC

v_call: TRBV10-2
d_call: TRBD1
clone_size: -
j_call: TRBJ2-2
cdr3_aa: CASIRDRGYGTGELFF
cdr3_nt: TGCGCCAGCATCCGGGACAGGGGTTATGGCACCGGGGAGCTGTTTTTT

v_call: TRBV24-1
d_call: -
clone_size: -
j_call: TRBJ2-2
cdr3_aa: CATSDPGLSTGELFF
cdr3_nt: TGTGCCACCAGTGATCCCGGGCTCTCCACCGGGGAGCTGTTTTTT

v_call: TRBV7-2
d_call: -
clone_size: -
j_call: TRBJ2-2
cdr3_aa: CASSLVGAWELFF
cdr3_nt: TGTGCCAGCAGCTTAGTCGGGGCTTGGGAGCTGTTTTTT

v_call: TRBV11-3
d_call: TRBD1
clone_size: -
j_call: TRBJ2-5
cdr3_aa: CASSPGTGRSQETQYF
cdr3_nt: TGTGCCAGCAGCCCAGGGACAGGGCGATCCCAAGAGACCCAGTACTTC

v_call: TRBV10-3
d_call: -
clone_size: -
j_call: TRBJ2-1
cdr3_aa: CATGPNYNEQFF
cdr3_nt: TGTGCCACCGGGCCGAACTACAATGAGCAGTTCTTC

v_call: TRBV11-2
d_call: TRBD1
clone_size: -
j_call: TRBJ2-2
cdr3_aa: CASSPGQGGKNTGELFF
cdr3_nt: TGTGCCAGCAGCCCAGGACAGGGGGGAAAGAACACCGGGGAGCTGTTTTTT

v_call: TRBV19
d_call: -
clone_size: -
j_call: TRBJ1-2
cdr3_aa: CASRPRFAGYYGYTF
cdr3_nt: TGTGCCAGTAGACCCCGGTTCGCAGGGTACTATGGCTACACCTTC

v_call: TRBV3-1/TRBV3-2
d_call: -
clone_size: -
j_call: TRBJ1-6
cdr3_aa: CASSPRVGNSPLHF
cdr3_nt: TGTGCCAGCAGCCCAAGGGTAGGGAATTCACCCCTCCACTTT

v_call: TRBV19
d_call: -
clone_size: -
j_call: TRBJ2-7
cdr3_aa: CASPRDALDEQYF
cdr3_nt: TGTGCCAGCCCCCGGGACGCCCTCGACGAGCAGTACTTC

v_call: TRBV15
d_call: TRBD1
clone_size: -
j_call: TRBJ2-5
cdr3_aa: CATSRDRGHETQYF
cdr3_nt: TGTGCCACCAGCAGAGACAGGGGGCACGAGACCCAGTACTTC

v_call: TRBV19
d_call: -
clone_size: -
j_call: TRBJ2-7
cdr3_aa: CASSTTGTNEQYF
cdr3_nt: TGTGCCAGTAGTACCACGGGTACAAACGAGCAGTACTTC

v_call: TRBV9
d_call: -
clone_size: once
j_call: TRBJ1-4
cdr3_aa: CASSAGTNEKLFF
cdr3_nt: TGTGCCAGCAGCGCCGGGACTAACGAAAAACTGTTTTTT